The entry below describes one T cell receptor (beta chain). The antigen remains undetermined. The CDR3 runs to 14 residues. Trimming cost V 6 bases and J 2 bases; bases outside gene matches: 5. CDR1 is ENHRY and CDR2 is SYGVKD in the germline V gene. Repertoires were generated with immunoSEQ multiplex PCR, while TCRdb's copy carries only in-frame clones and drops some. This table has fewer than 200,000 clones, around 90% appearing once. These data belong to a study of T cell responses to AZD1222 COVID-19 vaccine. For the study at large: Combined were second doses at about 4 or about 12 weeks.

Whole-study findings and limits: Following two doses of AZD1222, Spike-specific TCR breadth and depth rose. The donors showed a predominance of white British ancestry and of females, with possible underestimation of clonal diversity.

The TCR comes from an adult in good health. The sample consisted of peripheral blood, taken on day 0 of AZD1222 vaccination. The chain carries TRBV10-3 and TRBJ2-7; 9 bases line up with TRBD1. The CDR3 reads CAISTGGSTYEQYF. The CDR3 nucleotides are TGTGCCATCAGCACAGGGGGCTCGACCTACGAGCAGTACTTC.